This TCR beta chain comes out of a study of cytomegalovirus exposure and HLA in healthy donors. Despite likely unrecorded immune exposures, the donors were nominally healthy at the time of sampling. The V and J ends lost 0 bases and 2 bases respectively, with 11 bases between them. The CDR3 contains 17 residues. The germline gives CDR1 SGHAT, CDR2 FQNNGV. 13 Jbeta primers and 60 Vbeta primers were used for the PCR. TCRdb's copy holds only in-frame clones and misses some; the assay was immunoSEQ multiplex PCR. The sample has under 200,000 clones; 80% are singletons. This TCR was recovered from a man aged 25 to 40 in good health and CMV-seronegative. Sequenced sample: PBMCs. The chain carries TRBV11-2 and TRBJ2-6, with D perhaps matching TRBD1 (6 bases). The CDR3, as DNA: TGTGCCAGCAGCTTAGATGAACGACAGGCTGGGGCCAACGTCCTGACTTTC. Translating it yields CASSLDERQAGANVLTF. Based on the CDR3 plus reference TRBV11-2 and TRBJ2-6, the full variable domain is EAGVAQSPRYKIIEKRQSVAFWCNPISGHATLYWYQQILGQGPKLLIQFQNNGVVDDSQLPKDRFSAERLKGVDSTLKIQPAKLEDSAVYLCASSLDERQAGANVLTFGAGSRLTVL.